This TCR beta chain was obtained from a study of naive and memory T cell subsets. This clonotype occurred many times. The antigen is not known. The beta constant-region primer was an equimolar mix of two oligonucleotides covering TRBC1 and TRBC2. TCRdb analysed the UMI-ligation and nested PCR reads with MiXCR anew, one entry per CDR3 protein. The sample contains under 40,000 distinct CDR3 sequences, roughly 14% of which appear only once. CDR1 and CDR2 from the germline V gene are SGHTA and FQGNSA. V was clipped by 4 bases and J by 5 bases; unmatched bases: 4. The CDR3 contains 14 residues. Points from the study as a whole: Over 95% of naive TCR sequences appeared only once after error correction, unlike memory subsets.

After the first PCR, alpha and beta chain libraries were processed separately. Cells stained for CD3, CD4, CD8, CD45RA, CD27 and viability were sorted into four CD45RA/CD27 subsets. What was sequenced was effector memory CD4+ T cells from blood. Subset: effector memory, CD45RA- CD27-. The chain has TRBV7-2 and TRBJ2-3; 9 bases agree with TRBD2. This sequence was found in a human donor in good health. In nucleotides, the CDR3 is TGTGCCAGCAGCTGGCGGGAGGGGGTAGATACGCAGTATTTT. It yields the protein CASSWREGVDTQYF.